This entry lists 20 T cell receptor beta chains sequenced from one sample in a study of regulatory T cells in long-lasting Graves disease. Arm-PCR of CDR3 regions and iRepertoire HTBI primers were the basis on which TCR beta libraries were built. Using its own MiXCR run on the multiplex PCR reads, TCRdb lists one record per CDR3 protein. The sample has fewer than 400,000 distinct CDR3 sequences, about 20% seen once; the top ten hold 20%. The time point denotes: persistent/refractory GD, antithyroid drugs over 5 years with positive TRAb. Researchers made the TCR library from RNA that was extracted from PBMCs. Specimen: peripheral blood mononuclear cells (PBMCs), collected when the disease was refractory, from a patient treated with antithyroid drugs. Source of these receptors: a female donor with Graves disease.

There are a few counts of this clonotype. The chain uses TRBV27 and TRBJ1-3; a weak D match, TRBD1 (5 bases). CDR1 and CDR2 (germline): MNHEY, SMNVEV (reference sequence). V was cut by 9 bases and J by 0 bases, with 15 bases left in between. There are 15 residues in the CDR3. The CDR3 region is CASARDVNSGNTIYF. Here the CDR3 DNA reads TGTGCCAGTGCCAGGGACGTTAACTCTGGAAACACCATATATTTT.

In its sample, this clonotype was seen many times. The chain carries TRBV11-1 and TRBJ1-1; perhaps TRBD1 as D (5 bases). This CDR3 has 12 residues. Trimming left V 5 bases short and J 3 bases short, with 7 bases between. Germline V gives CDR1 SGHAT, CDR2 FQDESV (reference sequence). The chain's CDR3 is CASSGADTEAFF. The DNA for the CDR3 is TGTGCCAGCAGCGGGGCAGACACTGAAGCTTTCTTT.

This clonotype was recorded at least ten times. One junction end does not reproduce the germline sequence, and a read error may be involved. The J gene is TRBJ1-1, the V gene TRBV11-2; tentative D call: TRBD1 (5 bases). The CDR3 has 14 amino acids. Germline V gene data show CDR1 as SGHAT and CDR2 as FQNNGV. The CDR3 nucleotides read TGTGCCAGCAGCTTATTCGGGGGGAACAGTGAAGCTTTCTTT. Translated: CASSLFGGNSEAFF. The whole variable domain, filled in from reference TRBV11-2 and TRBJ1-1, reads EAGVAQSPRYKIIEKRQSVAFWCNPISGHATLYWYQQILGQGPKLLIQFQNNGVVDDSQLPKDRFSAERLKGVDSTLKIQPAKLEDSAVYLCASSLFGGNSEAFFGQGTRLTVV.

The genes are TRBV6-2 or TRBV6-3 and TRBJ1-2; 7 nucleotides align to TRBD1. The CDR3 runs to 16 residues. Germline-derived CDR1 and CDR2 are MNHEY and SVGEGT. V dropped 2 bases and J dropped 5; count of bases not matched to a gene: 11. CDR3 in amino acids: CASSYRDRVRIYGYTF. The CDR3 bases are TGTGCCAGCAGTTACCGCGACAGGGTTCGGATTTATGGCTACACCTTC.

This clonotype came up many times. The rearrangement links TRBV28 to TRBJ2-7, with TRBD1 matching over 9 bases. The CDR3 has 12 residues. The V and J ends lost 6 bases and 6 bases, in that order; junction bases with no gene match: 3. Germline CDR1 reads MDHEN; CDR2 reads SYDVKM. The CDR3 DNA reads TGTGCCAGCAGACTGACAGGGGGCGAGCAGTACTTC. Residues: CASRLTGGEQYF.

The CDR3 region is CASSNPLLRGTTDTQYF. The CDR3 nucleotides read TGTGCCAGTAGTAACCCCCTCCTTAGGGGGACCACAGATACGCAGTATTTT. The chain combines TRBV19 with TRBJ2-3, with a weak D call TRBD1 (6 bases). Germline V gene data show CDR1 as LNHDA and CDR2 as SQIVND (reference sequence). CDR3 length: 17 residues. The V and J ends lost 4 bases and 2 bases respectively, with 19 bases between them.

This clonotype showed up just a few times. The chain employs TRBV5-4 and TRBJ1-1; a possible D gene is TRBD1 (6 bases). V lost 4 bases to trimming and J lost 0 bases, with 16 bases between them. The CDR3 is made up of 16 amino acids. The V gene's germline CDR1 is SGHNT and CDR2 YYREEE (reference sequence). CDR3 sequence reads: CASSPEGQTMNTEAFF. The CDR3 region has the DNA TGTGCCAGCAGCCCAGAAGGACAGACCATGAACACTGAAGCTTTCTTT.

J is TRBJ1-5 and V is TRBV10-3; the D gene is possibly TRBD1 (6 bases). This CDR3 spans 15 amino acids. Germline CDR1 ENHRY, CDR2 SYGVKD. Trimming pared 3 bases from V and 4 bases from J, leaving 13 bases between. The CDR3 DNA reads TGTGCCATCAGTGATATAGGACAGACTAATCAGCCCCAGCATTTT. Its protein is CAISDIGQTNQPQHF.

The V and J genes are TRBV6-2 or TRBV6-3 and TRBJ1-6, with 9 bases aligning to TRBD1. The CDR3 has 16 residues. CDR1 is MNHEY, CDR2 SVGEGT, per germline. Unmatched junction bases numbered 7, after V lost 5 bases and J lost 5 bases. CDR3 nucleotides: TGTGCCAGCAGTAGGACAGGGGCGGTTAATAATTCACCCCTCCACTTT. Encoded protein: CASSRTGAVNNSPLHF.

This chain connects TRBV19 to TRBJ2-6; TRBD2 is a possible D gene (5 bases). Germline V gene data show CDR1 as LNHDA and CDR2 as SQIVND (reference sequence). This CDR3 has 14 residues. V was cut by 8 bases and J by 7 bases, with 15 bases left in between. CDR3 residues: CASLDTGKANVLTF. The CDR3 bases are TGTGCCAGTCTCGACACGGGAAAAGCCAACGTCCTGACTTTC.

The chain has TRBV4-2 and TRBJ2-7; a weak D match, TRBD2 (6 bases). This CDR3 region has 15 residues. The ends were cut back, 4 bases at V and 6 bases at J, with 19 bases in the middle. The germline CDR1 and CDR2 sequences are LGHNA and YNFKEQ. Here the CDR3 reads CASSRWLGGSSEQYF. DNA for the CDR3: TGTGCCAGCAGCCGATGGCTCGGGGGATCTAGCGAGCAGTACTTC.

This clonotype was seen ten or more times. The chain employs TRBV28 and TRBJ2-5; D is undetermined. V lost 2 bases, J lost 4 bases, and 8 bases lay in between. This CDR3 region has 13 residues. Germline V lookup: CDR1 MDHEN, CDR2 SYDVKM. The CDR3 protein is CASSLPSLETQYF. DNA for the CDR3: TGTGCCAGCAGTTTACCCTCCCTAGAGACCCAGTACTTC. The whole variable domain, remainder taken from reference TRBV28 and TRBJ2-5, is DVKVTQSSRYLVKRTGEKVFLECVQDMDHENMFWYRQDPGLGLRLIYFSYDVKMKEKGDIPEGYSVSREKKERFSLILESASTNQTSMYLCASSLPSLETQYFGPGTRLLVL.

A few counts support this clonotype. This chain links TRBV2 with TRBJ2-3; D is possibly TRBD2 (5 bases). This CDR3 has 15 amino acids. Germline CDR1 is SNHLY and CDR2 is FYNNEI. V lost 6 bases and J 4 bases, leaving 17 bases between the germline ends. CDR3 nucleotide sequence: TGTGCCAGCAGCGCCTCTGGAGGTCGTGCAGATACGCAGTATTTT. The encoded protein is CASSASGGRADTQYF. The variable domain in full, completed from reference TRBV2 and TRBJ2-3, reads EPEVTQTPSHQVTQMGQEVILRCVPISNHLYFYWYRQILGQKVEFLVSFYNNEISEKSEIFDDQFSVERPDGSNFTLKIRSTKLEDSAMYFCASSASGGRADTQYFGPGTRLTVL.

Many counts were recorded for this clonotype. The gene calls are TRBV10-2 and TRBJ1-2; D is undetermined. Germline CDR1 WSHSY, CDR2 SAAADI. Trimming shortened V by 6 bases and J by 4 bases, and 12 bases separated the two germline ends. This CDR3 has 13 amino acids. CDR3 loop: CASRDRGGYGYTF. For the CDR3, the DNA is TGCGCCAGCAGAGATAGAGGTGGCTATGGCTACACCTTC.

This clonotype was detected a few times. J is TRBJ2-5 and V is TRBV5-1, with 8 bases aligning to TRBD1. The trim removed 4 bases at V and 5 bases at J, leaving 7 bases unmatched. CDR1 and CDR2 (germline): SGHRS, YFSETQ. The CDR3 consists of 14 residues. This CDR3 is CASSPDRVGETQYF. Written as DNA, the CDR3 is TGCGCCAGCAGCCCGGACAGGGTTGGGGAGACCCAGTACTTC.

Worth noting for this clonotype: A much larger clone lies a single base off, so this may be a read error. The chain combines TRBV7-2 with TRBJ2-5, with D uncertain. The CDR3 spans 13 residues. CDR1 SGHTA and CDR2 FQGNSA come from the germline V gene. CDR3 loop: CASSLSYKETKYF. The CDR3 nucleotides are TGTGCCAGCAGCTTGTCGTATAAAGAGACCAAGTACTTC. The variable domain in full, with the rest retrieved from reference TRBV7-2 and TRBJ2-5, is GAGVSQSPSNKVTEKGKDVELRCDPISGHTALYWYRQSLGQGLEFLIYFQGNSAPDKSGLPSDRFSAERTGGSVSTLTIQRTQQEDSAVYLCASSLSYKETKYFGPGTRLLVL.

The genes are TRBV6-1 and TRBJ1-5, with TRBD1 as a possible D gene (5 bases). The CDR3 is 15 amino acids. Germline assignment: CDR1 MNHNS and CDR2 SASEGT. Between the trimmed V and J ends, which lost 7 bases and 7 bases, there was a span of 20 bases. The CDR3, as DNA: TGTGCCAGCACCACCCCCCCGGGGGTAGGGCAGCCCCAGCATTTT. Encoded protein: CASTTPPGVGQPQHF.

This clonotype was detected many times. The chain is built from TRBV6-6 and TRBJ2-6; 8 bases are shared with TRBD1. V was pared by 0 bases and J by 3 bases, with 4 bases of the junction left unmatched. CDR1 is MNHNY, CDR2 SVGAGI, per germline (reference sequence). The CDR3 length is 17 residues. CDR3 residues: CASSYSAGGSGANVLTF. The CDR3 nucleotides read TGTGCCAGCAGTTACTCGGCAGGGGGCAGTGGGGCCAACGTCCTGACTTTC.

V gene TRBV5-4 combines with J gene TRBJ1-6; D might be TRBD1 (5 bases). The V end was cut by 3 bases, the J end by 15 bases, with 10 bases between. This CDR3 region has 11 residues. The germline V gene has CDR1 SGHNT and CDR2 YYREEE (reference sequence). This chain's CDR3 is CASSSGDHLHF. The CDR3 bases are TGTGCCAGCAGCTCCGGGGACCACCTCCACTTT.

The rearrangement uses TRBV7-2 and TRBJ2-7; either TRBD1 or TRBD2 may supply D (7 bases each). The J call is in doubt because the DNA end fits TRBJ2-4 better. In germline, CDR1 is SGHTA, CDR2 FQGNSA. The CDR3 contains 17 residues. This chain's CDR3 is CASSLGRGEGAKNIQYF. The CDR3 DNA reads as TGTGCCAGCAGCTTAGGCAGGGGGGAGGGGGCCAAAAACATTCAGTACTTC.